The 5 T cell receptor beta chains in this list originate from one sample, sequenced in a study of radiation and T cells in renal cell carcinoma. Libraries were prepared by immunoSEQ multiplex PCR; TCRdb keeps only in-frame clonotypes and omits some of them. The data show around 140,000 clones, about 86% seen once. Time point described: blood 4 weeks post-SBRT, at nephrectomy. Treatment defined: 15 Gy SBRT to primary tumor, nephrectomy 4 weeks later. This specimen was blood, taken from a patient whose treatment included radiotherapy and nephrectomy. All receptors derive from a woman in her forties or fifties with renal cell carcinoma.

V usage is TRBV19 and J usage is TRBJ1-1; D is perhaps TRBD1 (5 bases). Germline CDR1 is LNHDA and CDR2 is SQIVND (reference sequence). V was trimmed by 2 bases and J by 5 bases, leaving 9 bases between them. CDR3 size: 13 residues. CDR3 DNA sequence: TGTGCCAGTAGTATACGGGGGGAGACTGAAGCTTTCTTT. Translation: CASSIRGETEAFF.

V usage is TRBV5-1 and J usage is TRBJ2-1; no firm D call. Germline CDR1 and CDR2: SGHRS and YFSETQ. V dropped 4 bases and J dropped 8 bases, with 10 bases sitting between them. The CDR3 covers 12 residues. The CDR3 here is CASSPTMDEQFF. The CDR3 region has the DNA TGCGCCAGCAGCCCGACGATGGATGAGCAGTTCTTC. The whole variable domain, filled in from reference TRBV5-1 and TRBJ2-1, reads KAGVTQTPRYLIKTRGQQVTLSCSPISGHRSVSWYQQTPGQGLQFLFEYFSETQRNKGNFPGRFSGRQFSNSRSEMNVSTLELGDSALYLCASSPTMDEQFFGPGTRLTVL.

The gene calls are TRBV6-5 and TRBJ2-2; perhaps TRBD1 as D (5 bases). CDR1 MNHEY and CDR2 SVGAGI come from the germline V gene. Trimming took off 7 bases at V and 3 bases at J, with 15 bases between the two ends. The CDR3 has 15 residues. CDR3 sequence (DNA): TGTGCCAGCATGTCCAGGGTCTCGGACACCGGGGAGCTGTTTTTT. Translating gives CASMSRVSDTGELFF.

The chain joins TRBV9 to TRBJ2-7; TRBD2 might be the D (6 bases). This CDR3 comprises 13 residues. The germline CDR1 and CDR2 sequences are SGDLS and YYNGEE. V was pared by 3 bases and J by 3 bases, with 10 bases between. CDR3 sequence reads: CASSAGLNYEQYF. DNA for the CDR3: TGTGCCAGCAGCGCGGGACTCAACTACGAGCAGTACTTC.

This chain joins TRBV7-2 and TRBJ2-2; no clear D. The germline V gene encodes CDR1 SGHTA and CDR2 FQGNSA. V lost 1 base to trimming and J lost 0 bases, with 9 bases between them. This CDR3 spans 16 amino acids. The CDR3 loop reads CASSLESVTNTGELFF. CDR3 nucleotides: TGTGCCAGCAGCTTAGAGTCAGTCACGAACACCGGGGAGCTGTTTTTT.